Given below is one T cell receptor beta chain in context. What it binds is not known. Through 5' RACE with UMI labels, the TRB cDNA libraries were prepared. Reprocessing the 5' RACE reads, TCRdb reports a single entry for every CDR3 protein and omits DNA. This sample's clone table lists fewer than 95,000 distinct CDR3 sequences. CDR1 is MNHEY and CDR2 is SVGEGT in the germline V gene. The CDR3 loop spans 15 amino acids. Triplicate sorting captured roughly 310,000 cells each from every CD8+ T cell subset. Naive CD8+ T cells carried a CD45RO-CCR7+CD27+CD95- phenotype. These data are taken from a study of CXCR3-negative and CXCR3-positive naive CD8 T cells. Study-wide results and caveats: Memory cells differed in TRBV-TRBJ usage, but naive CXCR3-negative and CXCR3-positive cells had similar usage.

The source is a human donor in good health. Some clones in this sample may be carry-over from other donors' samples. The chain is built from TRBV6-2 or TRBV6-3 and TRBJ1-1; the TRBD1 assignment by TCRdb is unverifiable without DNA. Material: naive CXCR3- CD8+ T cells from blood. Subset: CD45RO-CCR7+CD27+CD95- naive CD8+ T cells lacking CXCR3 (TNR3-). The CDR3 protein is CASSYSGGLNTEAFF.